Below are 11 T cell receptor beta chains sequenced from a single sample in a study of blood T cell repertoires in COVID-19 (dated by TCRdb to the early 2020s). The library was built by means of the immunoSEQ multiplex PCR assay. Entries here come from immuneACCESS through TCRdb and include only in-frame sequences with V and J called. Some clones fail to appear in such tables; in the studies checked, an unresolved V gene covers under half of the shortfall, and the cause of the remainder is unknown. The sample records some 330,000 clones, over 75% of which are singletons. 5% of the sample rests with the top ten. Sample: PBMCs or T cells enriched from blood (not recorded which). Receptor source: a man under 40 who had recovered from COVID-19.

The chain joins TRBV28 to TRBJ1-3; D is unclear. The CDR3 totals 12 residues. V gave up 5 bases and J gave up 6 bases, with 8 bases separating them. Per the germline V gene, CDR1 is MDHEN and CDR2 is SYDVKM. CDR3 amino acids: CASSAQANTIYF. CDR3 nucleotides: TGTGCCAGCAGTGCCCAGGCAAACACCATATATTTT.

This chain links TRBV10-3 with TRBJ1-4, with 7 bases fitting TRBD1. The CDR3 spans 18 residues. Germline V gene data show CDR1 as ENHRY and CDR2 as SYGVKD. Trimming took 0 bases from V and 0 from J; bases not matched to a gene: 7. Written as DNA, the CDR3 is TGTGCCATCAGTGAGTCGGGTGACAGGGCTGCAACTAATGAAAAACTGTTTTTT. It codes for CAISESGDRAATNEKLFF.

The chain carries TRBV21-1 and TRBJ2-3; the D call TRBD1 from the table was never checked on the DNA. TRBV21-1 is marked as a pseudogene. There are 14 residues in the CDR3. CDR3 amino acids: CASSNRQGTDTQYF. CDR3 bases: TGTGCCAGCAGCAATAGACAGGGCACAGATACGCAGTATTTT.

The chain's CDR3 is CASSLVFGQGVFDTQYF. Here the CDR3 DNA reads TGTGCCAGCAGCTTAGTGTTCGGACAGGGAGTATTCGATACGCAGTATTTT. V usage is TRBV7-9 and J usage is TRBJ2-3; 8 bases are shared with TRBD1. J lost 6 bases, V lost 1 base, and 12 bases had no gene match. Germline V gives CDR1 SEHNR, CDR2 FQNEAQ (reference sequence). CDR3 length: 17 residues.

The V gene is TRBV9, the J gene TRBJ2-7; D remains unclear. The V gene's germline CDR1 is SGDLS and CDR2 YYNGEE. Between the trimmed V and J ends, which lost 4 bases and 1 base, there was a span of 9 bases. The CDR3 runs to 13 residues. CDR3 bases: TGTGCCAGCAGCCTCGACACTTCCTACGAGCAGTACTTC. It translates to CASSLDTSYEQYF.

This clone was seen only a few times. The J gene is TRBJ1-1, the V gene TRBV27, with no clear D. The CDR3 is 16 amino acids. V was trimmed by 5 bases and J by 0 bases, leaving 16 bases between them. The germline CDR1 and CDR2 sequences are MNHEY and SMNVEV (reference sequence). The CDR3 DNA follows: TGTGCCAGCAGTATCGGAGGGCTTTTGATGAACACTGAAGCTTTCTTT. Amino acids: CASSIGGLLMNTEAFF.

This clone was recorded once. The genes are TRBV14 and TRBJ2-7, with D possibly TRBD1 on 5 matching bases. Trimming pared 4 bases from V and 6 bases from J, leaving 16 bases between. Germline-derived CDR1 and CDR2 are SGHDN and FVKESK. The CDR3 runs to 14 residues. DNA of the CDR3: TGTGCCAGCAGCCCCTCCCAGGGTACGACCGAGCAGTACTTC. It codes for CASSPSQGTTEQYF.

The chain employs TRBV5-1 and TRBJ1-6; a weak D match, TRBD1 (6 bases). The CDR3 sequence is 15 residues long. The germline gives CDR1 SGHRS, CDR2 YFSETQ. With 0 bases removed from V and 7 bases from J, the gap between germline ends came to 11 bases. CDR3 region: CASSLEQGANSPLHF. CDR3 nucleotide sequence: TGCGCCAGCAGCTTGGAACAGGGTGCCAATTCACCCCTCCACTTT.

The chain has TRBV5-1 and TRBJ1-3; TRBD1 is a possible D gene (6 bases). The V end was cut by 4 bases, the J end by 5 bases, with 13 bases between. The germline V gene encodes CDR1 SGHRS and CDR2 YFSETQ. The CDR3 sequence is 14 residues long. This CDR3 is CASSLSDRRNTIYF. CDR3 nucleotide sequence: TGCGCCAGCAGCCTTTCGGACAGAAGAAACACCATATATTTT.

This clone occurred once. This sequence joins TRBV21-1 and TRBJ1-5; the table assigns TRBD1, which was not confirmed against the DNA. TRBV21-1 is listed as a pseudogene. The CDR3 sequence is 17 residues long. The chain's CDR3 is CASSKFPGQGAGQPQHF. In nucleotides, the CDR3 is TGTGCCAGCAGCAAGTTCCCGGGACAGGGGGCGGGTCAGCCCCAGCATTTT.

The chain recombines TRBV9 with TRBJ2-3; D call uncertain. V was trimmed by 0 bases and J by 1 base, leaving 9 bases between them. The CDR3 is 15 residues long. The germline CDR1 and CDR2 sequences are SGDLS and YYNGEE. The CDR3 nucleotides read TGTGCCAGCAGCGTAGGGCTCTTGGGCACAGATACGCAGTATTTT. Protein sequence: CASSVGLLGTDTQYF.